The clone carrying this T cell receptor (beta chain) came up many times. The antigen remains undetermined. This specimen comes from a study of T cells in Graves' hyperthyroidism and ophthalmopathy. About the research overall: Peripheral blood was secured at the point of initial diagnosis, before any treatment. Findings of the study overall: Ophthalmopathy, as predicted by the model, came a median roughly 6.5 months after the prediction.

Under 3 months was the duration of disease in ophthalmopathy patients, who also had a Clinical Activity Score of at least 3 and a NOSPECS grade of at least 4. Each 10 ml fresh peripheral blood draw supplied the PBMCs. Regions amplified from RNA transcripts were the TCR beta CDR3 regions. Using the HTBI primer set, a first-round RT-PCR was run on the TCR CDR3. MiXCR was run by TCRdb on the multiplex PCR reads, yielding one entry per CDR3 protein. The sample includes some 350,000 distinct CDR3 sequences, approximately 13% of them seen just once. The clonotype originates from a woman between 40 and 50 years old with Graves' ophthalmopathy. Material: blood.

The CDR3 reads CASSRQTGPAGNYEQYF. The CDR3 DNA reads TGTGCCAGCAGCCGACAGACAGGACCGGCCGGAAACTACGAGCAGTACTTC. The chain combines TRBV11-2 with TRBJ2-7; TRBD1 is a possible D gene (6 bases). The CDR3 contains 17 residues. Germline V CDR1 and CDR2: SGHAT, FQNNGV. V gave up 5 bases and J gave up 3 bases, with 23 bases separating them.